The sequence of this T cell receptor (beta chain) was determined in a study of T cell responses to AZD1222 COVID-19 vaccine. About this clone: Its antigen remains unknown.

The V and J ends lost 1 base and 1 base respectively, with 4 bases between them. The CDR3 is made up of 13 amino acids. General study points: Two AZD1222 administrations were followed by greater Spike-specific TCR breadth and depth. Unmutated variant regions are reportedly targeted by nearly half of spike-specific TCRs. Donors were largely white British and mainly female; clonal diversity was possibly underestimated.

Here immunoSEQ multiplex PCR was the method, and the copy in TCRdb shows in-frame clones only, minus some. The sample has roughly 99,000 clones; about 90% are singletons. V and J are TRBV12-3 or TRBV12-4 and TRBJ1-2; D uncertain. This sequence was found in an adult who received the AZD1222 COVID-19 vaccine. The sample in question was peripheral blood, obtained 28 days after the second AZD1222 dose. As DNA, the CDR3 is TGTGCCAGCAGTTTAGGCAGTAACTATGGCTACACCTTC. It yields the protein CASSLGSNYGYTF.